The next 7 T cell receptor beta chains were all read from a single sample in a study of T cell repertoires in cytomegalovirus infection. MiXCR, applied by TCRdb to the reads, yields one record per CDR3 protein. The table lists a few hundred thousand distinct CDR3 sequences, around a quarter of them singletons, with less than 15% in the top ten. The sequenced sample consisted of PBMCs. The receptors originated from a human donor in good health (CMV status not recorded). Some clones in this sample may be carry-over from other donors' samples.

The table lists this clonotype with a few counts. This chain connects TRBV7-2 to TRBJ2-7; TRBD2 agrees at 8 bases. With 2 bases clipped from V and 0 bases from J, the junction kept 3 bases outside the gene matches. The CDR3 covers 15 residues. The germline CDR1 and CDR2 sequences are SGHTA and FQGNSA. The CDR3 sequence is CASSLLTSVSYEQYF. The CDR3 nucleotides read TGTGCCAGCAGCTTACTGACTAGCGTCTCCTACGAGCAGTACTTC.

This chain links TRBV7-6 with TRBJ2-4; 9 nucleotides agree with TRBD2. The V segment lost 5 bases and the J segment 8 bases; nucleotides outside the gene matches: 10. The CDR3 is 15 residues long. In germline, CDR1 is SGHVS, CDR2 FNYEAQ. This CDR3 is CASSTQDGGGDIQYF. CDR3 nucleotides: TGTGCCAGCAGCACTCAAGACGGCGGGGGGGACATTCAGTACTTC.

V gene TRBV4-1 combines with J gene TRBJ2-2, with D perhaps matching TRBD1 (5 bases). Looked up from germline, CDR1 is MGHRA and CDR2 is YSYEKL. The CDR3 sequence is 15 residues long. Trimming shortened V by 3 bases and J by 2 bases, and 10 bases separated the two germline ends. The CDR3 DNA reads TGCGCCAGCAGCCAGCAACAGGTTAACACCGGGGAGCTGTTTTTT. It codes for CASSQQQVNTGELFF.

This clonotype was recorded a few times. The chain links TRBV12-3 or TRBV12-4 to TRBJ1-5, with 9 bases aligning to TRBD1. V lost 2 bases, J lost 9 bases, and 8 bases stayed unmatched. This CDR3 contains 15 residues. CDR3 protein: CASSLSGTGMLPQHF. The CDR3 DNA sequence: TGTGCCAGCAGTTTATCTGGGACAGGGATGTTGCCCCAGCATTTT.

The chain employs TRBV11-1 and TRBJ2-7; the D gene is possibly TRBD1 (6 bases). Germline V CDR1 and CDR2: SGHAT, FQDESV (reference sequence). The V gene lost 6 bases and the J gene lost 4 bases, with 16 bases spanning the gap. CDR3 length equals 14 residues. CDR3 nucleotide sequence: TGTGCCAGCAGGAGTCAGGGGACAAAGTACGAGCAGTACTTC. Amino acid sequence: CASRSQGTKYEQYF.

The J gene is TRBJ1-1, the V gene TRBV19; no definite D call. Germline CDR1 reads LNHDA; CDR2 reads SQIVND (reference sequence). This CDR3 spans 14 amino acids. Trimming removed 3 bases at V and 1 base at J, with 9 bases between. The CDR3 region is CASSIEAGNTEAFF. The CDR3 DNA reads TGTGCCAGTAGTATTGAGGCAGGGAACACTGAAGCTTTCTTT.

The CDR3, as DNA: TGTGCCAGCAGTTACAGGGTCCTAGGTGAAAAACTGTTTTTT. Its translation is CASSYRVLGEKLFF. The chain joins TRBV6-8 to TRBJ1-4; D is ambiguous. The ends were cut back, 2 bases at V and 7 bases at J, with 11 bases in the middle. Germline V gene lookup returns CDR1 MNHGY and CDR2 SAAAGT. The CDR3 runs 14 residues.